Below, 17 T cell receptor beta chains from the same sample are listed, as sequenced in a study of human T cells and chemical hapten exposure. As for time point: pre-sensitization, week 0. As to treatment: therapeutic diphenylcyclopropenone sensitization with weekly scalp DPC. TCRdb called the RACE reads again in MiXCR, with one record for every CDR3 protein. The sample gives roughly 380,000 distinct CDR3 sequences, roughly 5% of which show up once; 2% to 3% is in the top ten. The material was whole blood, obtained in connection with sensitization to the hapten diphenylcyclopropenone (DPC). All receptors derive from a woman aged 50 to 60 with alopecia areata. Some clones in this sample may be carry-over from other donors' samples.

This clonotype was counted only a few times. The chain employs TRBV20-1 and TRBJ2-3, with 9 nucleotides matching TRBD1. J gave up 3 bases and V 5 bases, and 9 bases lay outside the gene matches. Germline assignment: CDR1 DFQATT and CDR2 SNEGSKA (reference sequence). The CDR3 is made up of 15 amino acids. The CDR3 protein is CSAGFRTGATDTQYF. DNA for the CDR3: TGCAGTGCTGGTTTCAGGACAGGGGCAACAGATACGCAGTATTTT.

The gene calls are TRBV12-3 or TRBV12-4 and TRBJ2-7, with D tentatively TRBD2 (5 bases). The CDR3 contains 14 residues. Trimming cost V 3 bases and J 2 bases, with 11 bases left between them. This CDR3 reads CASSFEGGPYEQYF. As DNA, the CDR3 is TGTGCCAGCAGTTTCGAGGGCGGCCCCTACGAGCAGTACTTC.

This clonotype was recorded many times. This chain links TRBV7-2 with TRBJ2-3; D remains ambiguous. The CDR3 is 14 amino acids. Trimming stripped 5 bases from V and 3 bases from J, with 12 bases between. Germline lookup yields CDR1 SGHTA and CDR2 FQGNSA. The CDR3 nucleotides read TGTGCCAGCAGCGTGAGAGTAATGACAGATACGCAGTATTTT. It translates to CASSVRVMTDTQYF.

This clonotype was seen many times. The chain has TRBV20-1 and TRBJ2-7; TRBD2 is a possible D gene (7 bases). Per germline, CDR1 DFQATT and CDR2 SNEGSKA (reference sequence). The V end was cut by 7 bases, the J end by 2 bases, with 21 bases between. CDR3 length: 15 residues. DNA of the CDR3: TGCAGTGTAAGGGGGTCTAGCGGAGCCCCCTACGAGCAGTACTTC. This translates into CSVRGSSGAPYEQYF.

This clonotype was found many times. V gene TRBV5-1 combines with J gene TRBJ2-5, with D maybe TRBD2 (5 bases). This CDR3 has 13 amino acids. CDR1 is SGHRS and CDR2 is YFSETQ in the germline V gene. V shed 2 bases and J shed 2 bases, with 7 bases lying between them. The CDR3 bases are TGCGCCAGCAGCTTTAGCGCTCAAGAGACCCAGTACTTC. This gives the protein CASSFSAQETQYF.

This clonotype was seen a few times. The chain recombines TRBV7-6 with TRBJ2-3; D not certain. Germline V gene lookup returns CDR1 SGHVS and CDR2 FNYEAQ. The CDR3 has 13 amino acids. V lost 4 bases and J lost 3, with 8 bases in between. The DNA for the CDR3 is TGTGCCAGCAGCTATGACACTACAGATACGCAGTATTTT. It translates to CASSYDTTDTQYF.

This clonotype came up many times. V usage is TRBV5-1 and J usage is TRBJ2-3; TRBD1 matches at 9 bases. V lost 5 bases and J lost 3; bases outside the gene matches: 10. Germline CDR1 SGHRS, CDR2 YFSETQ. The CDR3 length is 16 residues. The CDR3 reads CASRARDRGFTDTQYF. The CDR3 nucleotides read TGCGCCAGCAGGGCCCGAGACAGGGGGTTTACAGATACGCAGTATTTT. Full variable domain (outside the CDR3, taken from reference TRBV5-1 and TRBJ2-3): KAGVTQTPRYLIKTRGQQVTLSCSPISGHRSVSWYQQTPGQGLQFLFEYFSETQRNKGNFPGRFSGRQFSNSRSEMNVSTLELGDSALYLCASRARDRGFTDTQYFGPGTRLTVL.

The sample holds a few counts of this clonotype. The CDR3 is CASSYSYQGGENEKLFF. DNA for the CDR3: TGTGCCAGCAGTTACTCCTATCAGGGCGGGGAGAATGAAAAACTGTTTTTT. This chain joins TRBV6-5 and TRBJ1-4, with TRBD1 as a possible D gene (5 bases). CDR1 and CDR2 (germline): MNHEY, SVGAGI. The germline V and J ends were trimmed by 0 bases and 5 bases, with 16 bases remaining between them. The CDR3 extends over 17 amino acids.

This clonotype occurred a few times. This chain links TRBV6-5 with TRBJ2-5; 7 bases match TRBD1. Trimming removed 0 bases from V and 1 base from J; junction bases left unmatched: 11. The CDR3 length is 18 residues. Germline V CDR1 and CDR2: MNHEY, SVGAGI. CDR3 protein: CASSYSSPFRDSQETQYF. CDR3 DNA: TGTGCCAGCAGTTACTCGTCGCCCTTCCGGGACAGCCAAGAGACCCAGTACTTC.

The genes are TRBV7-9 and TRBJ1-4, with D uncertain. Trimming took off 5 bases at V and 0 bases at J, with 16 bases between the two ends. The CDR3 extends over 17 amino acids. The germline gives CDR1 SEHNR, CDR2 FQNEAQ (reference sequence). The CDR3 bases are TGTGCCAGCAGCCCCAAGGCGTTAGCCTCAACTAATGAAAAACTGTTTTTT. As protein: CASSPKALASTNEKLFF.

This clonotype occurred a few times. V usage is TRBV7-9 and J usage is TRBJ2-3; D might be TRBD1 or TRBD2, each matching 5 bases. Germline values: CDR1 SEHNR, CDR2 FQNEAQ (reference sequence). The V and J ends lost 7 bases and 7 bases respectively, with 12 bases between them. This CDR3 has 12 residues. In DNA, the CDR3 is TGTGCCAGCACCGGGACCGATAATACGCAGTATTTT. Protein sequence: CASTGTDNTQYF.

This clonotype was counted at least ten times. The chain couples TRBV7-6 to TRBJ1-5; a possible D gene is TRBD1 (6 bases). Trimming shortened V by 4 bases and J by 6 bases, and 10 bases separated the two germline ends. This CDR3 comprises 13 residues. Looked up from germline, CDR1 is SGHVS and CDR2 is FNYEAQ. The CDR3 DNA reads as TGTGCCAGCAGCTATTCACAGGGTCAGCCCCAGCATTTT. Its translation is CASSYSQGQPQHF.

This clonotype was seen ten or more times. The J gene is TRBJ1-5, the V gene TRBV7-2; possibly TRBD1 for D (5 bases). Germline loops: CDR1 SGHTA, CDR2 FQGNSA. V dropped 0 bases and J dropped 1 base, with 7 bases sitting between them. This CDR3 comprises 15 residues. The CDR3 region is CASSLAGASNQPQHF. The DNA for the CDR3 is TGTGCCAGCAGCTTAGCTGGGGCGAGCAATCAGCCCCAGCATTTT.

The J gene is TRBJ2-1, the V gene TRBV20-1; 8 bases match TRBD2. CDR3 length: 14 residues. Germline CDR1 reads DFQATT; CDR2 reads SNEGSKA (reference sequence). The DNA for the CDR3 is TGCAGCTCCGGGATAGCGGGACCATACAATGAGCAGTTCTTC. This sequence encodes CSSGIAGPYNEQFF.

This clonotype was seen repeatedly, ten times or more. The CDR3 DNA follows: TGTGCCAGCAGCTACGGACTAGCGGGCTACGAGCAGTACTTC. Encoded protein: CASSYGLAGYEQYF. The chain couples TRBV12-3 or TRBV12-4 to TRBJ2-7; 11 bases are shared with TRBD2. The trim removed 6 bases at V and 3 bases at J, leaving 4 bases unmatched. The CDR3 spans 14 residues.

The chain combines TRBV20-1 with TRBJ1-2; 9 nucleotides match TRBD1. CDR3 size: 17 residues. The germline V gene encodes CDR1 DFQATT and CDR2 SNEGSKA (reference sequence). Trimming cost V 1 base and J 2 bases; bases outside gene matches: 11. This CDR3 is CSARALSGQGKNYGYTF. The CDR3 nucleotides read TGCAGTGCTAGAGCTCTTTCGGGACAGGGAAAAAACTATGGCTACACCTTC.

This clonotype was observed a handful of times. The chain uses TRBV7-2 and TRBJ2-1; 8 bases align to TRBD1. V dropped 2 bases and J dropped 9; count of bases not matched to a gene: 6. The germline V gene encodes CDR1 SGHTA and CDR2 FQGNSA. The CDR3 is made up of 14 amino acids. This CDR3 is CASSLSQGASEQFF. CDR3 in DNA: TGTGCCAGCAGCTTAAGCCAGGGGGCGAGTGAGCAGTTCTTC.